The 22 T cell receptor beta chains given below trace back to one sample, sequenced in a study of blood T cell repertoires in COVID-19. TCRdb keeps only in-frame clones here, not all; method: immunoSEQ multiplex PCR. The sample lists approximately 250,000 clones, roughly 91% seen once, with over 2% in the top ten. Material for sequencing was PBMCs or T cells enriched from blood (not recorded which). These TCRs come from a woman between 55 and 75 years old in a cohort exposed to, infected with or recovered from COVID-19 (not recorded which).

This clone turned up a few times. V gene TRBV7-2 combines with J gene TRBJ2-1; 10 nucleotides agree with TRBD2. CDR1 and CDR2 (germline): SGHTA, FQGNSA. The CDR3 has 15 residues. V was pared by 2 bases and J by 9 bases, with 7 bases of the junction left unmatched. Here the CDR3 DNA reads TGTGCCAGCAGCTTATTAGCGGGAGGCAAGGGTGAGCAGTTCTTC. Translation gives CASSLLAGGKGEQFF.

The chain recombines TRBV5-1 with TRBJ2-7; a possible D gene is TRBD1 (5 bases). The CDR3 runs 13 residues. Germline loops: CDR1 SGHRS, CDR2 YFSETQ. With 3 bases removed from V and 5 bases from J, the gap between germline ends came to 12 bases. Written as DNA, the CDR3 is TGCGCCAGCAGCTCCGACGTAGGGGACGAGCAGTACTTC. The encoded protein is CASSSDVGDEQYF.

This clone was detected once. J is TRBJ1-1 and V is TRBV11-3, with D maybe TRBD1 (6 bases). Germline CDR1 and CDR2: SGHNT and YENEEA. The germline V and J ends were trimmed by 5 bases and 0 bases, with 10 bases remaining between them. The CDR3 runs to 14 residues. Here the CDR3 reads CASSQGTLNTEAFF. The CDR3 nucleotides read TGTGCCAGCAGCCAGGGGACACTGAACACTGAAGCTTTCTTT.

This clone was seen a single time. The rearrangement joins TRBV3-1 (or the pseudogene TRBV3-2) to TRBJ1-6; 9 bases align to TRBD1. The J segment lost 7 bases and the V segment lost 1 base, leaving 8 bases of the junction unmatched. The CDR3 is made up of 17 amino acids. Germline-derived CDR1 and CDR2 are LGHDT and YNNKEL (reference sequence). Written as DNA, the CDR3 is TGTGCCAGCAGCCAAGGGCTCCGGGACAGGGTAAATTCACCCCTCCACTTT. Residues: CASSQGLRDRVNSPLHF.

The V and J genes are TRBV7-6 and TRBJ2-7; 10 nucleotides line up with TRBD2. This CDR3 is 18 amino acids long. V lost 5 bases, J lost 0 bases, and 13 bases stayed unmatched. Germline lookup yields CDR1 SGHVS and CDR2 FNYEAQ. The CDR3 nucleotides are TGTGCCAGCAGCGTGGAGGCCCTAGCGGGAGACCGCTCCTACGAGCAGTACTTC. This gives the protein CASSVEALAGDRSYEQYF.

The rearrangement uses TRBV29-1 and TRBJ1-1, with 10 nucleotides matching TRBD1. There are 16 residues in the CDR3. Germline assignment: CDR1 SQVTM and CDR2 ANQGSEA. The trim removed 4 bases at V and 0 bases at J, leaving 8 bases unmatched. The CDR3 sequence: CSVGGDRGPMNTEAFF. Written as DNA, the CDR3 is TGCAGCGTTGGAGGGGACAGGGGCCCCATGAACACTGAAGCTTTCTTT.

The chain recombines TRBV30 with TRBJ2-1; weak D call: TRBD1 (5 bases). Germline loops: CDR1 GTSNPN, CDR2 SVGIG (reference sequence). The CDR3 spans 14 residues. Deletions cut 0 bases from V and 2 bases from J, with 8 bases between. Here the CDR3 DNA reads TGTGCCTGGAGTGTCCAGGGCCCCTACAATGAGCAGTTCTTC. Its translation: CAWSVQGPYNEQFF.

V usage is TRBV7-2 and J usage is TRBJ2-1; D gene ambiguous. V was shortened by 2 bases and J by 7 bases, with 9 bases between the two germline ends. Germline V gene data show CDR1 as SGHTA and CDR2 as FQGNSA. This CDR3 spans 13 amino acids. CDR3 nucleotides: TGTGCCAGCAGCTTAATGCGTTGGAATGAGCAGTTCTTC. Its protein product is CASSLMRWNEQFF.

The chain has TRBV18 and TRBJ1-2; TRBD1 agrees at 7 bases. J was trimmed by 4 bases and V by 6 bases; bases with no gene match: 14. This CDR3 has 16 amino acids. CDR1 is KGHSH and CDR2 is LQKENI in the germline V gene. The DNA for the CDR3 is TGTGCCAGCTCGCCTGACAGGGATCCTACGACCTATGGCTACACCTTC. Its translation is CASSPDRDPTTYGYTF. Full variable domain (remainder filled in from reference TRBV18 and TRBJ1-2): NAGVMQNPRHLVRRRGQEARLRCSPMKGHSHVYWYRQLPEEGLKFMVYLQKENIIDESGMPKERFSAEFPKEGPSILRIQQVVRGDSAAYFCASSPDRDPTTYGYTFGSGTRLTVV.

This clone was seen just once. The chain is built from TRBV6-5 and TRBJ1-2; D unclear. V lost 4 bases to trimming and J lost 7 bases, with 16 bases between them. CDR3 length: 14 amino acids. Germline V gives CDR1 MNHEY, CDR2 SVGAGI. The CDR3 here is CASSSSTEAAGYTF. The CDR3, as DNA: TGTGCCAGCAGTTCCTCTACTGAAGCGGCTGGCTACACCTTC.

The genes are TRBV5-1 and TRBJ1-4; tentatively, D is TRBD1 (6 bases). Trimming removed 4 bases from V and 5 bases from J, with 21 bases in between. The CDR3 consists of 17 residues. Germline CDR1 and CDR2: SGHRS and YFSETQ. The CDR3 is CASSTGGTFGTNEKLFF. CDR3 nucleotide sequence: TGCGCCAGCAGCACGGGTGGGACATTTGGCACGAATGAAAAACTGTTTTTT.

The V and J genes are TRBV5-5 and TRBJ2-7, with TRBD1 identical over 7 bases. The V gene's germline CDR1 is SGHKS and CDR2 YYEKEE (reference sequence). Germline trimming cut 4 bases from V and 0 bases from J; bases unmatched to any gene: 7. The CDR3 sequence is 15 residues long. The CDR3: CASSLDRACSYEQYF. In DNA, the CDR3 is TGTGCCAGCAGCCTCGACAGGGCATGCTCCTACGAGCAGTACTTC.

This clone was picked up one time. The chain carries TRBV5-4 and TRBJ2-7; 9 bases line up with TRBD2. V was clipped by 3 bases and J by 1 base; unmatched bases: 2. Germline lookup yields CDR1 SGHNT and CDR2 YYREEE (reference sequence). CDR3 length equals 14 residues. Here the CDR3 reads CASSYSGRSYEQYF. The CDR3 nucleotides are TGTGCCAGCAGCTATAGCGGGAGATCCTACGAGCAGTACTTC.

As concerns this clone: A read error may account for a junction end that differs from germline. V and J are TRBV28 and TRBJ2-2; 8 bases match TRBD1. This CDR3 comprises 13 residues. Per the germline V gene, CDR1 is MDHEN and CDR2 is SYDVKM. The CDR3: CAGRQGKGGELFF. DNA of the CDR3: TGTGCCGGCAGACAGGGGAAGGGCGGGGAGCTGTTTTTT. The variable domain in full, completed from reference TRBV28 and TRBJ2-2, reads DVKVTQSSRYLVKRTGEKVFLECVQDMDHENMFWYRQDPGLGLRLIYFSYDVKMKEKGDIPEGYSVSREKKERFSLILESASTNQTSMYLCAGRQGKGGELFFGEGSRLTVL.

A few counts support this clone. The CDR3 here is CATSRDGTRSTDTQYF. CDR3 nucleotides: TGTGCCACCAGCAGAGACGGGACTAGAAGCACAGATACGCAGTATTTT. The chain has TRBV15 and TRBJ2-3, with 8 bases identical to TRBD2. CDR3 length: 16 amino acids. J lost 0 bases, V lost 0 bases, and 2 bases had no gene match. Germline CDR1 is LNHNV and CDR2 is YYDKDF (reference sequence).

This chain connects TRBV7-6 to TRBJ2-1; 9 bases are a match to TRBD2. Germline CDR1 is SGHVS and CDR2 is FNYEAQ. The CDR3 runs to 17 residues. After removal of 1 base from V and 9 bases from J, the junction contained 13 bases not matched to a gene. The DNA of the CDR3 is TGTGCCAGCAGCTTAGGAGGCGCGGGAGGGCCTTTTAGTGAGCAGTTCTTC. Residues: CASSLGGAGGPFSEQFF. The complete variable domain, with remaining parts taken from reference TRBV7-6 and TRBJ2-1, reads GAGVSQSPRYKVTKRGQDVALRCDPISGHVSLYWYRQALGQGPEFLTYFNYEAQQDKSGLPNDRFSAERPEGSISTLTIQRTEQRDSAMYRCASSLGGAGGPFSEQFFGPGTRLTVL.

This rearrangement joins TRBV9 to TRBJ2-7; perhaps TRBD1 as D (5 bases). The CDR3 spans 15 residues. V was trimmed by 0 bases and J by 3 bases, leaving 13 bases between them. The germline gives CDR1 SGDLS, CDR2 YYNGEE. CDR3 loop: CASSVAETDFYEQYF. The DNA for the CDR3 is TGTGCCAGCAGCGTAGCGGAGACAGACTTCTACGAGCAGTACTTC.

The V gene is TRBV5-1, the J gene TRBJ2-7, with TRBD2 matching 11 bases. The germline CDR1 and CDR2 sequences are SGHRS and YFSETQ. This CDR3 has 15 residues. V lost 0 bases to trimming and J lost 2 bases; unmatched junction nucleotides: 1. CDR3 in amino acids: CASSLGLAGTYEQYF. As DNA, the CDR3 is TGCGCCAGCAGCTTGGGACTAGCGGGGACCTACGAGCAGTACTTC.

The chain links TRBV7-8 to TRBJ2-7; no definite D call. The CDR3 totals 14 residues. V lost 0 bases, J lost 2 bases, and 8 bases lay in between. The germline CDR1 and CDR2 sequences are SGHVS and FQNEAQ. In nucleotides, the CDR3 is TGTGCCAGCAGCTTAGCTCGGTTAGCCTACGAGCAGTACTTC. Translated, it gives CASSLARLAYEQYF.

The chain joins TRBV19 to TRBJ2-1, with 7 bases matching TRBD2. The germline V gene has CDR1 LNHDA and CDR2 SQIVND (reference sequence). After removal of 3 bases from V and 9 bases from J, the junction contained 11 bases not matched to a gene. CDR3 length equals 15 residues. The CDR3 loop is CASSIAQGGQGEQFF. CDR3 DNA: TGTGCCAGTAGTATCGCTCAGGGAGGGCAAGGTGAGCAGTTCTTC.

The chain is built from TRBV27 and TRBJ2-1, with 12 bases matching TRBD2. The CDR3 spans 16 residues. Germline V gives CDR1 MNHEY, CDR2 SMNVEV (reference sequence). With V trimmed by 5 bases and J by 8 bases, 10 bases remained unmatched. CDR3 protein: CASSRSSGRATDEQFF. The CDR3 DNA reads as TGTGCCAGCAGTAGGTCTAGCGGGAGGGCAACGGATGAGCAGTTCTTC.

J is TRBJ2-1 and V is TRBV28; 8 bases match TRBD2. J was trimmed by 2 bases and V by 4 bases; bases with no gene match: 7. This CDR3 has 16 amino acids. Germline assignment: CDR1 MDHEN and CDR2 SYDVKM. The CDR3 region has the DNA TGTGCCAGCAGTTCCCCGGGACTAGGCGCCTACAATGAGCAGTTCTTC. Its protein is CASSSPGLGAYNEQFF.